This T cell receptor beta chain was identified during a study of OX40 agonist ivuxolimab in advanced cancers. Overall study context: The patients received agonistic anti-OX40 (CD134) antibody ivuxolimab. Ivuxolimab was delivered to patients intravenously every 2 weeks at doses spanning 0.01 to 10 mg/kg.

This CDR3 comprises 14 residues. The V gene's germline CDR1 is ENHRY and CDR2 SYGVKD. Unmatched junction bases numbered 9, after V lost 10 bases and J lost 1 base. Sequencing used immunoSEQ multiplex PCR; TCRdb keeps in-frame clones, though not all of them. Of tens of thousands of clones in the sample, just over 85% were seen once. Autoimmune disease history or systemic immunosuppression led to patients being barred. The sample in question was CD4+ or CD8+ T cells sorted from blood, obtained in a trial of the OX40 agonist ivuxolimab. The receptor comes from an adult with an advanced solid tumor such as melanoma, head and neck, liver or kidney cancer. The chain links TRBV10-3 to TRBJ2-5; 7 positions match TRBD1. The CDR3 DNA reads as TGTGCCACGGGATGGGACAGCCTCCAAGAGACCCAGTACTTC. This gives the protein CATGWDSLQETQYF.